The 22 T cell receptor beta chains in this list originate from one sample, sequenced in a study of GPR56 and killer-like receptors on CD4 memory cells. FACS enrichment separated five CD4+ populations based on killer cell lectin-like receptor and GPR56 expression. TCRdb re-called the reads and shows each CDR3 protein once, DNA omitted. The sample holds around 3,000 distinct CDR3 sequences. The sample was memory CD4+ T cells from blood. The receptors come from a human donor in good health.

This CDR3 reads CASSSRGGRVETQYF. The rearrangement joins TRBV11-2 to TRBJ2-5; TCRdb's D call of TRBD2 is untestable without DNA. Germline V CDR1 and CDR2: SGHAT, FQNNGV. This CDR3 has 15 residues.

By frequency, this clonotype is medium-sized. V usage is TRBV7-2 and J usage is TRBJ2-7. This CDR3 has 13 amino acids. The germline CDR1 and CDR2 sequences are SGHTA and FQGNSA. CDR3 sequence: CASSPGRSGEQYF.

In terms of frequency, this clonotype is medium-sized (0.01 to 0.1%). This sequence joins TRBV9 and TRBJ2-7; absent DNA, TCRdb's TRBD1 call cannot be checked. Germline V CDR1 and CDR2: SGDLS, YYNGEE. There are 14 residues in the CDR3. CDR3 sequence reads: CASSVGAGAYEQYF.

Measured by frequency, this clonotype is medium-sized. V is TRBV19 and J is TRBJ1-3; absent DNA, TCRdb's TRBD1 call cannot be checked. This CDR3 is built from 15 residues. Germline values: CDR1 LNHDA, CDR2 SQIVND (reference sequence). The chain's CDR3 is CASHSGGSAGNTIYF.

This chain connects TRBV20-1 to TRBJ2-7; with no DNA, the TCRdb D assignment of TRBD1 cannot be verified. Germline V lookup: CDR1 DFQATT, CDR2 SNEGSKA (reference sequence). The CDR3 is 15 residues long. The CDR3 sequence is CSARDKGQGGDEQYF.

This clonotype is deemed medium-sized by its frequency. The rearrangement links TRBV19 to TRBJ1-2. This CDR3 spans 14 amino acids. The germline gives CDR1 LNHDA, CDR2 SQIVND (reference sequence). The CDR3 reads CASSPQGANYGYTF.

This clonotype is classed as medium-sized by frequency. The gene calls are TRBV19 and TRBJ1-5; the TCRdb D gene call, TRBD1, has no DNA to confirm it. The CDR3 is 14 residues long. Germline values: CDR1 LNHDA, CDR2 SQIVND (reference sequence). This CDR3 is CASKTGAGNQPQHF.

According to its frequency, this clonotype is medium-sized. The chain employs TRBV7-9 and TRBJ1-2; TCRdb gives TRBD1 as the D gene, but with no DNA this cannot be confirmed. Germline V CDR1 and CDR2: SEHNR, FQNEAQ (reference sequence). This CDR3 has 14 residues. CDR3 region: CASTLTGVDYGYTF. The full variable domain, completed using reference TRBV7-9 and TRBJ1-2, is DTGVSQNPRHKITKRGQNVTFRCDPISEHNRLYWYRQTLGQGPEFLTYFQNEAQLEKSRLLSDRFSAERPKGSFSTLEIQRTEQGDSAMYLCASTLTGVDYGYTFGSGTRLTVV.

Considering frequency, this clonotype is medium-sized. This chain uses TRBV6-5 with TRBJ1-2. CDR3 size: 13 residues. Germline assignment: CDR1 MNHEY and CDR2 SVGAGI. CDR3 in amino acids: CASRRDRDYGYTF.

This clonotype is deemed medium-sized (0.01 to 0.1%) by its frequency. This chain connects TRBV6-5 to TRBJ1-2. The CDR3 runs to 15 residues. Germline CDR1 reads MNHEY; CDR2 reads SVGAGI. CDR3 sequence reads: CASSYSPSKIYGYTF.

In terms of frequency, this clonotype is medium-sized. The CDR3 here is CAISGCVGGGYTF. The J gene is TRBJ1-2, the V gene TRBV10-3; there is no DNA to check the TCRdb D call of TRBD1. The CDR3 loop spans 13 amino acids. The V gene's germline CDR1 is ENHRY and CDR2 SYGVKD.

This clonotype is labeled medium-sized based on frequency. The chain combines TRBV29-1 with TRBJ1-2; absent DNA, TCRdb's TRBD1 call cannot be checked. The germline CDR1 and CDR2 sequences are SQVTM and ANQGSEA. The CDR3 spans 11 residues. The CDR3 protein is CSVERVDIYTF.

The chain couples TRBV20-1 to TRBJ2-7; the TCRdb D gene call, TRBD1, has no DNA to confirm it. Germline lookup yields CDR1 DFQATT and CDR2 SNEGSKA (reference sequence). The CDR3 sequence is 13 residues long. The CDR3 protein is CSARGIQGPEQYF.

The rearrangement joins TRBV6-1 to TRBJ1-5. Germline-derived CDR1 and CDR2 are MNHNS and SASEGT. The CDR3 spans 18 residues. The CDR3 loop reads CASSVGGGAGPGVGPQHF.

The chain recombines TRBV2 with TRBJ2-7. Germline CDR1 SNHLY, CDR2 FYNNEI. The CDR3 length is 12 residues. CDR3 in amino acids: CASKDTNYEQYF.

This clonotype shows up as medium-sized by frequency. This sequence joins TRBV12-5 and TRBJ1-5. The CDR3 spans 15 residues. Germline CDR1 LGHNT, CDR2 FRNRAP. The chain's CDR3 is CASGSGQVLYQPQHF.

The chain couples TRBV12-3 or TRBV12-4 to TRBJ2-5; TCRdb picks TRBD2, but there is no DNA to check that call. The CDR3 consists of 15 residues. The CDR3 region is CASSPGTVQQETQYF.

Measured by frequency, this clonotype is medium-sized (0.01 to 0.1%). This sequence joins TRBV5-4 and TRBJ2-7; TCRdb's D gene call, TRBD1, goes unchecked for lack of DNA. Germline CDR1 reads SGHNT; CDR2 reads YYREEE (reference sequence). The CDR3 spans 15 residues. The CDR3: CASSTVIGTTYEQYF.

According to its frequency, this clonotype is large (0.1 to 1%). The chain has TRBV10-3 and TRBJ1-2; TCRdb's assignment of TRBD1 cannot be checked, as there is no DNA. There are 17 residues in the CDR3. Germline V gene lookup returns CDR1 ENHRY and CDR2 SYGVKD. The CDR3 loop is CAISRNNRGQGAYGYTF.

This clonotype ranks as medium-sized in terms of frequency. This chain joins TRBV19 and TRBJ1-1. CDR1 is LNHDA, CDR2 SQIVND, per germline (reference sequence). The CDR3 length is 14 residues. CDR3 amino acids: CASSPQFGNTEAFF.

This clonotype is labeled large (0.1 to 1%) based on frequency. Here the CDR3 reads CASNPQPAAYGYTF. This chain uses TRBV19 with TRBJ1-2; the TCRdb call, TRBD1, lacks DNA for checking. This CDR3 contains 14 residues. Germline CDR1 and CDR2: LNHDA and SQIVND (reference sequence).

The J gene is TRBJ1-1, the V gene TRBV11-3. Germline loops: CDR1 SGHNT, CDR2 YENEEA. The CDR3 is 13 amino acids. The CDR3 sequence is CASSRTANTEAFF.